The present TCR beta chain was sequenced within a study of cytomegalovirus exposure and HLA in healthy donors. This clone appeared a few times. Trimming cost V 6 bases and J 3 bases, with 13 bases left between them. This CDR3 comprises 14 residues. Germline loops: CDR1 MNHEY, CDR2 SVGAGI. The PCR was carried out with 60 Vbeta primers and 13 Jbeta primers. The assay was immunoSEQ multiplex PCR, and TCRdb's table has in-frame clones only and misses some. The table has 100,000 to 150,000 clones, 65% to 75% seen once. The source is a man aged 35 to 55 in good health and CMV-seropositive. Input material: PBMCs. The genes are TRBV6-5 and TRBJ2-3, with a weak D call TRBD2 (5 bases). CDR3: CASSPRRGTDTQYF. The CDR3 DNA reads TGTGCCAGCAGCCCTCGTAGAGGGACAGATACGCAGTATTTT.